This T cell receptor beta chain was captured by sequencing in a study of T-cell reconstitution after alpha-beta-depleted transplantation in children listed by TCRdb under 2016. For the wider study: T-cell immune reconstitution after TCRalphabeta/CD19-depleted allogeneic hematopoietic cell transplantation in children was quantitatively tracked in the study by means of TCR repertoire profiling.

Trimming takes 7 bases from V and 1 base from J, and the germline ends sit 26 bases apart. The CDR3 has 19 amino acids, counting the end cysteine and phenylalanine. Of all the DNA, just the CDR3 is kept, 57 bases in frame from base 1. About this clonotype itself: The antigen it recognizes is unknown. The sample holds no much larger clone one base away, and base qualities are not on file.

In the paper's terms, the treatment or condition label means: allogeneic hematopoietic cell transplantation with graft depleted of TCRalphabeta T cells and CD19 B cells. Transplant recipients were children who received TCRalphabeta/CD19-depleted allogeneic hematopoietic cell grafts. The study at large found these results: In some patients, high TCRbeta diversity at day 60 was attributed to recipient T cells and intrathymic progenitors that had survived conditioning. Apparently early alphabetaT-cell count recovery about two months after transplant reportedly relied on only several hundred rapidly expanded clones derived from non-depleted graft cells. Over subsequent months, a decline in hyperexpanded clone frequencies was noted, and after one year, T-cell counts and TCRbeta diversity were mostly ascribed to newly produced T cells.

Libraries were prepared through PCR. Sequencing was carried out with an Illumina HiSeq 2500. TCR libraries were prepared with molecular barcoding, using unique molecular identifiers to normalize TCRbeta repertoire quantification. Clones were called with MiXCR by TCRdb after fastp trimmed the public reads at Q25, and only in-frame beta chains were retained. Rows merge per CDR3 protein into single entries with the most common DNA and genes. Here the sample has around 670,000 distinct CDR3 sequences; about 12% occur a single time. In total, the top ten clones hold 0.79% of the sample. This clonotype was obtained from a girl aged 2 to 10 with congenital amegakaryocytic thrombocytopenia, due to receive a stem cell transplant. This sample comprised PBMCs, obtained before TCRalphabeta/CD19-depleted stem cell transplant. Rearrangement joined TRBV12-3 or TRBV12-4 to TRBJ2-4; TRBD1 could be the D gene, as 8 bases match. At the DNA level, the sequence is TGTGCCAGCACCCACAGGGGGGAGGGGATCCGCGGCGCCAAAAACATTCAGTACTTC. Translation gives CASTHRGEGIRGAKNIQYF.